This T cell receptor (beta chain) was documented in a study of blood T cell repertoires in COVID-19. Background on the study: The samples span acute and convalescent COVID-19 from the United States, Italy and Spain. Nucleic acid was either cDNA or gDNA, and it came from T cells, B-cell-depleted T cells, or PBMCs.

The V gene's germline CDR1 is MDHEN and CDR2 SYDVKM. V dropped 6 bases and J dropped 8; count of bases not matched to a gene: 13. This CDR3 has 15 residues. In the authors' methods: Amplified reference gene primers provided the basis for estimating nucleated cell counts. Method: immunoSEQ multiplex PCR; TCRdb's copy keeps in-frame clones and lacks some. The DNA was the basis for D and trimming; V, J and clone size are from that table. The repertoire has tens of thousands of clones, approximately 78% of them found once; the top ten carry under 35%. This rearrangement joins TRBV28 to TRBJ2-4; the match to TRBD1 covers 7 bases. The source material was peripheral blood. This sequence originates from a human donor in a cohort sampled during active COVID-19. The CDR3 here is CASRRTGAISDIQYF. The CDR3 nucleotides are TGTGCCAGCAGGAGGACAGGTGCCATTTCCGACATTCAGTACTTC. Full variable domain (remainder filled in from reference TRBV28 and TRBJ2-4): DVKVTQSSRYLVKRTGEKVFLECVQDMDHENMFWYRQDPGLGLRLIYFSYDVKMKEKGDIPEGYSVSREKKERFSLILESASTNQTSMYLCASRRTGAISDIQYFGAGTRLSVL.